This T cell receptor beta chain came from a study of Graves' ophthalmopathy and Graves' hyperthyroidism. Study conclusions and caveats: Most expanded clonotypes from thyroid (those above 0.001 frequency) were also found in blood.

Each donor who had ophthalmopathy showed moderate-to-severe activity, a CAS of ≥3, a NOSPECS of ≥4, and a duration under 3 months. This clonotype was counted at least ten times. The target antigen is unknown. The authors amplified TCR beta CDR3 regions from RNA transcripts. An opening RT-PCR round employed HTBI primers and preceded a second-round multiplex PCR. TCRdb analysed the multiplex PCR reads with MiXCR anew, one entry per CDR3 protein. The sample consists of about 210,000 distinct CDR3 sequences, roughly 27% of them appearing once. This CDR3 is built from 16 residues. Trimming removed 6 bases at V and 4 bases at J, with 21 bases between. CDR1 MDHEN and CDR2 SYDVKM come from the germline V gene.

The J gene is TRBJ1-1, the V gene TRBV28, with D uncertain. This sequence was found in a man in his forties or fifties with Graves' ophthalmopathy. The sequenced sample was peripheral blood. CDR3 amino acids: CASRTYQAFGSTEAFF. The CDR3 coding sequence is TGTGCCAGCAGGACCTACCAGGCGTTTGGGAGCACTGAAGCTTTCTTT.